This T cell receptor (beta chain) was sequenced in a study of cytomegalovirus exposure and HLA in healthy donors. PCR involved 60 Vbeta and 13 Jbeta primers. TCRdb's table, derived via immunoSEQ multiplex PCR, lists solely in-frame clones and lacks some. The data hold tens of thousands of clones, with over 70% observed a single time. Concerning this clone itself: What it binds is unknown.

Germline CDR1 and CDR2: MNHNS and SASEGT. J was trimmed by 10 bases and V by 6 bases; bases with no gene match: 6. This CDR3 is 12 amino acids long. Study-level points and caveats: Most sequenced TCRs were rare (though some public TCRs occurred in many donors).

The sequenced sample consisted of PBMCs. V and J are TRBV6-1 and TRBJ2-1; 7 bases align to TRBD1. The clonotype was recovered from a man aged 55 to 70 in good health and CMV-seronegative. The CDR3 protein is CASSPTGVEQFF. CDR3 DNA sequence: TGTGCCAGCAGCCCCACAGGGGTCGAGCAGTTCTTC.